This TCR beta chain was observed in a study of blood T cell repertoires in COVID-19 (dated by TCRdb to about 2020). For the wider study: Samples covering the acute and convalescent phases of COVID-19 were provided by collaborators in the United States, Italy and Spain. The repertoires were released in a freely available public database intended as a resource for research on the immune response to SARS-CoV-2. Where available, HLA class I and class II types were obtained from metadata supplied by the sample provider rather than from assay-based typing. The prospective study material was composed of cDNA or gDNA derived from T cells, B-cell-depleted T cells, or PBMCs. Subjects who had been exposed to COVID-19, were actively infected with it, or had recovered from it provided the deeply sampled blood TCRbeta repertoires that made up the dataset. Nearly every sample came with metadata listing a de-identified subject ID, COVID-19 status, age in years and sex. Samples were obtained from the ongoing ImmuneRACE study (first 160 participants) and from about 1,300 subjects provided by 6 global collaborators. The research as a whole found: The quantity of clinical and demographic metadata differed by source and by participant and was supplied without curation.

Each collaborating institution followed its own protocols to collect whole blood in K2EDTA tubes. For TCRbeta analysis, collaborators shipped samples in one of three forms: frozen whole blood, isolated PBMCs, or DNA extracted from either of those sample types. Concerning this clone itself: Its antigen remains unidentified. No base qualities exist here, and no much larger clone lies one base off it.

The trim is 4 bases for V and 6 bases for J, with a gap of 20 bases between the germline ends. Inclusive of the bounding cysteine and phenylalanine, the CDR3 is 16 residues long. The retained sequence is limited to the CDR3, 48 bases, with the frame set at the first base. CDR1 and CDR2 were assigned from the germline V gene (reference sequence) as LNHNV and YYDKDF. TCRbeta CDR3 regions were amplified from genomic DNA using the immunoSEQ Assay, a bias-controlled multiplex PCR. Per the original workflow: The number of nucleated cells in each sample was estimated by amplification of reference gene primers within the assay. To quantify the absolute abundance of each unique TCRbeta CDR3 rearrangement, sequence reads were collapsed and filtered. For each sample, productive Simpson clonality was calculated by taking the square root of Simpson's diversity index across productive rearrangements. In TCRdb, the immuneACCESS table is reduced to in-frame sequences with V and J assigned. These tables do not hold every clone; where another copy was compared, an unresolved V gene accounts for under half, and the others remain unexplained. V and J calls and clone size are as listed in that table; D and trimming were resolved from the DNA. This sample holds 35,000 to 45,000 clones; around 90% were observed only once. The top ten constitute about a tenth of the sample.

The rearranged segments are TRBV15 and TRBJ2-3, with TRBD2 as a weak D call on 6 bases. Specimen: peripheral blood. This TCR was sampled from a human donor in a cohort sampled during active COVID-19. The DNA reads TGTGCCACCAGCACGGGAGAATTTAAGGGACGTGATACGCAGTATTTT. Its translation is CATSTGEFKGRDTQYF.